This TCR beta chain was recovered during a study of human T cells and chemical hapten exposure. Study at large: Chiefly women, the patients showed alopecia areata, totalis or universalis. Study-wide results and limits: Following DPC sensitization, TCRs present above 1 in 1000 frequency showed no change.

Methods used by the authors: Samples held a median of approximately 96,000 TCRs, range 23,224–690,600. TCRdb redid the calling of the RACE reads with MiXCR, one entry per CDR3 protein. What appears here as the V and J calls and clone size reflects TCRdb's work, not the paper's. The sample has 55,000 to 85,000 distinct CDR3 sequences, 7.5% to 10% seen once; the top ten hold roughly 3.3%. In its sample, this clonotype was seen many times. What it recognizes is unknown. Germline V gene data show CDR1 as SNHLY and CDR2 as FYNNEI. The CDR3 spans 14 residues. V lost 4 bases and J 7 bases, leaving 14 bases between the germline ends. Indicated time point: patch test 1, 2 weeks after DPC sensitization. Treatment here: therapeutic diphenylcyclopropenone sensitization with weekly scalp DPC. Extraction of total RNA was performed on unfractionated whole blood.

The receptor comes from a woman between 40 and 55 years old with alopecia areata. Some clones in this sample may be carry-over from other donors' samples. The J gene is TRBJ2-1, the V gene TRBV2; TRBD2 might be the D (6 bases). The material was whole blood, obtained in connection with sensitization to the hapten diphenylcyclopropenone (DPC). CDR3 sequence (DNA): TGTGCCAGCAGTGGGACTACTGAAAGGAATGAGCAGTTCTTC. Amino acids: CASSGTTERNEQFF.